Presented here are 32 T cell receptor beta chains from one specimen sequenced in a study of Ad26.COV2.S vaccination and SARS-CoV-2 variants. Sample treatment: roughly 20 received Ad26.COV2.S at low or high dose, single or two shots; about 5 received placebo; per-sample allocation not given. Material that was analyzed had been drawn on day 63 after the first vaccine or placebo injection. Libraries were prepared by immunoSEQ multiplex PCR; TCRdb keeps only in-frame clonotypes and omits some of them. The top ten hold roughly 13% of the sample, which has 500,000 or so clones, approximately 90% seen once. Sequenced material: peripheral blood, taken in a trial of Ad26.COV2.S vaccine versus placebo. The receptors derive from a person aged 18 to 65 who received the Ad26.COV2.S COVID-19 vaccine or a placebo.

This clone was observed once. This chain joins TRBV28 and TRBJ2-5; a weak D match, TRBD2 (6 bases). There are 12 residues in the CDR3. V was clipped by 11 bases and J by 5 bases, with 15 bases between them. The V gene's germline CDR1 is MDHEN and CDR2 SYDVKM. The CDR3 spells CAFGSPPETQYF. In nucleotides, the CDR3 is TGTGCCTTCGGGAGCCCCCCGGAGACCCAGTACTTC.

Here the CDR3 reads CASSAGAGLADNEQFF. CDR3 nucleotides: TGTGCCAGCAGCGCCGGAGCGGGACTAGCAGACAATGAGCAGTTCTTC. The chain employs TRBV9 and TRBJ2-1; 9 bases align to TRBD2. The germline gives CDR1 SGDLS, CDR2 YYNGEE. This CDR3 is built from 16 residues. The junction had 9 bases not matched to a gene; V was cut back by 3 bases and J by 5 bases.

CDR3 coding DNA: TGTGCCAGCCAAACCACTCGGGACAGGGTTGGTGGTGAGCAGTTCTTC. Protein product: CASQTTRDRVGGEQFF. V is TRBV11-2 and J is TRBJ2-1; TRBD1 matches 9 bases. With V trimmed by 8 bases and J by 9 bases, 17 bases remained unmatched. Germline V lookup: CDR1 SGHAT, CDR2 FQNNGV. The CDR3 runs 16 residues.

The chain joins TRBV27 to TRBJ1-2; D might be TRBD1 (6 bases). Germline CDR1 and CDR2: MNHEY and SMNVEV (reference sequence). The CDR3 is 14 residues long. Between the trimmed V and J ends, which lost 2 bases and 5 bases, there was a span of 12 bases. This CDR3 reads CASSLSGGHYGYTF. In DNA form, the CDR3 reads TGTGCCAGCAGTTTAAGCGGGGGCCATTATGGCTACACCTTC.

The chain employs TRBV9 and TRBJ2-2, with no clear D. Trimming removed 0 bases at V and 6 bases at J, with 15 bases between. This CDR3 region has 16 residues. CDR1 is SGDLS and CDR2 is YYNGEE in the germline V gene. The CDR3 loop is CASSVGRVQVSGELFF. CDR3 in DNA: TGTGCCAGCAGCGTAGGTAGGGTTCAGGTTTCCGGGGAGCTGTTTTTT. The whole variable domain, remainder taken from reference TRBV9 and TRBJ2-2, is DSGVTQTPKHLITATGQRVTLRCSPRSGDLSVYWYQQSLDQGLQFLIQYYNGEERAKGNILERFSAQQFPDLHSELNLSSLELGDSALYFCASSVGRVQVSGELFFGEGSRLTVL.

The chain has TRBV2 and TRBJ1-1; D is unclear. Deletions cut 7 bases from V and 4 bases from J, with 22 bases between. This CDR3 comprises 16 residues. Germline CDR1 is SNHLY and CDR2 is FYNNEI. The CDR3 region has the DNA TGTGCCAGCAAATCACCTAGAACTGGGTTGGGCACTGAAGCTTTCTTT. This translates into CASKSPRTGLGTEAFF.

The V and J genes are TRBV5-6 and TRBJ1-5; D remains unclear. The germline CDR1 and CDR2 sequences are SGHDT and YYEEEE. V gave up 3 bases and J gave up 5 bases, with 15 bases separating them. The CDR3 runs 15 residues. CDR3 sequence (DNA): TGTGCCAGCAGCTCTGGTCCGCGGGCTTATCAGCCCCAGCATTTT. This sequence encodes CASSSGPRAYQPQHF.

This clone was detected once. The chain combines TRBV19 with TRBJ1-3; maybe TRBD1 (6 bases). The V and J ends lost 3 bases and 2 bases respectively, with 14 bases between them. Germline CDR1 LNHDA, CDR2 SQIVND (reference sequence). The CDR3 length is 16 residues. CDR3 residues: CASSMLGGTTGNTIYF. The DNA for the CDR3 is TGTGCCAGTAGTATGTTAGGGGGAACAACTGGAAACACCATATATTTT.

This chain links TRBV6-5 with TRBJ2-7; 9 nucleotides align to TRBD1. The CDR3 loop spans 15 amino acids. CDR1 is MNHEY and CDR2 is SVGAGI in the germline V gene. V dropped 8 bases and J dropped 3; count of bases not matched to a gene: 11. DNA for the CDR3: TGTGCCAGCTCTCTGGCCGGGACAGGGCTCTACGAGCAGTACTTC. Translation gives CASSLAGTGLYEQYF.

The rearrangement uses TRBV6-5 and TRBJ1-6; tentatively, D is TRBD1 (5 bases). The CDR3 spans 16 residues. V was trimmed by 0 bases and J by 6 bases, leaving 12 bases between them. Germline CDR1 reads MNHEY; CDR2 reads SVGAGI. CDR3 nucleotide sequence: TGTGCCAGCAGTTACTCGAGGGGAAGGCGTAATTCACCCCTCCACTTT. It codes for CASSYSRGRRNSPLHF.

The chain recombines TRBV28 with TRBJ2-7, with D hard to call. There are 12 residues in the CDR3. Germline V gene data show CDR1 as MDHEN and CDR2 as SYDVKM. V dropped 6 bases and J dropped 2 bases, with 8 bases sitting between them. CDR3 coding DNA: TGTGCCAGCAGCCCGGATCCCTACGAGCAGTACTTC. It codes for CASSPDPYEQYF.

This chain joins TRBV11-3 and TRBJ1-1; D gene unclear. The CDR3 runs 17 residues. The ends were cut back, 6 bases at V and 3 bases at J, with 23 bases in the middle. From germline, CDR1 is SGHNT and CDR2 YENEEA. The CDR3 is CASSFTGRLIGDTEAFF. The CDR3 DNA follows: TGTGCCAGCAGTTTCACCGGGAGGCTGATTGGCGACACTGAAGCTTTCTTT.

This chain joins TRBV18 and TRBJ2-1; TRBD2 aligns across 8 bases. Germline V gene data show CDR1 as KGHSH and CDR2 as LQKENI. The CDR3 consists of 12 residues. Trimming cost V 6 bases and J 12 bases; bases outside gene matches: 7. CDR3 in amino acids: CASSPDGRAQFF. The CDR3 DNA is TGTGCCAGCTCCCCCGACGGGAGGGCGCAGTTCTTC.

The genes are TRBV18 and TRBJ2-3; unclear D gene. The V gene's germline CDR1 is KGHSH and CDR2 LQKENI. V dropped 3 bases and J dropped 2 bases, with 12 bases sitting between them. The CDR3 has 15 amino acids. The CDR3 loop reads CASSPGLSLTDTQYF. DNA for the CDR3: TGTGCCAGCTCACCCGGGCTAAGCCTCACAGATACGCAGTATTTT.

This clone was seen once. This chain links TRBV30 with TRBJ1-1; 8 positions match TRBD1. Germline V gene sequence: CDR1 GTSNPN, CDR2 SVGIG (reference sequence). The junction had 0 bases not matched to a gene; V was cut back by 2 bases and J by 4 bases. The CDR3 has 12 residues. The CDR3 DNA follows: TGTGCCTGGAGTACAGGGGGCACTGAAGCTTTCTTT. Its protein is CAWSTGGTEAFF.

The CDR3 nucleotides are TGTGCCAGCAGTAATCGACCCGGAGGGGCCGGGGAGCTGTTTTTT. Amino acids: CASSNRPGGAGELFF. The chain employs TRBV6-5 and TRBJ2-2, with a tentative D call TRBD2 (6 bases). This CDR3 is built from 15 residues. The germline gives CDR1 MNHEY, CDR2 SVGAGI. V lost 5 bases and J 6 bases, leaving 16 bases between the germline ends.

J is TRBJ2-1 and V is TRBV10-3; TRBD1 agrees at 11 bases. J lost 0 bases, V lost 6 bases, and 7 bases had no gene match. CDR1 ENHRY and CDR2 SYGVKD come from the germline V gene. The CDR3 consists of 17 residues. The CDR3 bases are TGTGCCATCAGGGGGACCGGGACAGGGGGCTCCTACAATGAGCAGTTCTTC. Amino acids: CAIRGTGTGGSYNEQFF.

The rearrangement joins TRBV9 to TRBJ2-2; the match to TRBD2 covers 7 bases. Trimming at V came to 4 bases and at J to 5 bases, leaving 5 bases not matched to a gene. Germline V lookup: CDR1 SGDLS, CDR2 YYNGEE. The CDR3 totals 14 residues. CDR3 DNA sequence: TGTGCCAGCAGCCCCCTAGCGGTGACCGGGGAGCTGTTTTTT. It specifies CASSPLAVTGELFF.

As regards this clone: This same CDR3 is encoded by further DNA sequences in the sample. The gene calls are TRBV9 and TRBJ1-5; no clear D gene. V lost 0 bases, J lost 4 bases, and 11 bases lay in between. CDR1 is SGDLS, CDR2 YYNGEE, per germline. This CDR3 is built from 15 residues. CDR3 residues: CASSVGGGDNQPQHF. In DNA form, the CDR3 reads TGTGCCAGCAGCGTAGGGGGTGGGGATAATCAGCCCCAGCATTTT.

CDR3 region: CAWSIGLTNTEAFF. The CDR3 nucleotides read TGTGCCTGGAGTATCGGTCTTACGAACACTGAAGCTTTCTTT. The V gene is TRBV30, the J gene TRBJ1-1; D not certain. The ends were cut back, 2 bases at V and 1 base at J, with 11 bases in the middle. Germline CDR1 GTSNPN, CDR2 SVGIG (reference sequence). The CDR3 has 14 residues. The entire variable domain, with the rest obtained from reference TRBV30 and TRBJ1-1, is as follows: SQTIHQWPATLVQPVGSPLSLECTVEGTSNPNLYWYRQAAGRGLQLLFYSVGIGQISSEVPQNLSASRPQDRQFILSSKKLLLSDSGFYLCAWSIGLTNTEAFFGQGTRLTVV.

The rearrangement joins TRBV6-6 to TRBJ2-7; 13 bases are shared with TRBD2. V was clipped by 4 bases and J by 6 bases; unmatched bases: 3. CDR3 length: 14 amino acids. The germline CDR1 and CDR2 sequences are MNHNY and SVGAGI (reference sequence). The CDR3 is CASSSGLAGSEQYF. The CDR3 DNA sequence: TGTGCCAGCAGTTCGGGACTAGCGGGATCCGAGCAGTACTTC.

In its sample, this clone was seen a few times. The genes are TRBV27 and TRBJ2-6, with D unresolved. Germline lookup yields CDR1 MNHEY and CDR2 SMNVEV (reference sequence). Trimming stripped 2 bases from V and 12 bases from J, with 8 bases between. CDR3 length equals 12 residues. The CDR3 loop reads CASSLGSGVLTF. The CDR3 nucleotides read TGTGCCAGCAGTTTAGGGTCTGGCGTCCTGACTTTC.

J is TRBJ2-7 and V is TRBV29-1; D not resolved. V lost 7 bases and J 2 bases, leaving 21 bases between the germline ends. Germline CDR1 and CDR2: SQVTM and ANQGSEA. The CDR3 is made up of 15 amino acids. The chain's CDR3 is CSAKRGPGKTYEQYF. In DNA form, the CDR3 reads TGCAGCGCGAAACGAGGACCAGGCAAAACCTACGAGCAGTACTTC.

This clone was seen once. The J gene is TRBJ1-2, the V gene TRBV28; 8 bases are a match to TRBD1. The CDR3 runs 16 residues. Germline V gene sequence: CDR1 MDHEN, CDR2 SYDVKM. Germline trimming cut 5 bases from V and 4 bases from J; bases unmatched to any gene: 12. CDR3 loop: CASSLGQGRPGYGYTF. DNA for the CDR3: TGTGCCAGCAGTCTCGGACAGGGACGGCCCGGCTATGGCTACACCTTC.

The chain carries TRBV7-9 and TRBJ2-3, with a weak D call TRBD1 (6 bases). Looked up from germline, CDR1 is SEHNR and CDR2 is FQNEAQ (reference sequence). This CDR3 region has 15 residues. Trimming took off 1 base at V and 4 bases at J, with 12 bases between the two ends. The CDR3 is CASSLGQGHPDTQYF. In DNA form, the CDR3 reads TGTGCCAGCAGCTTAGGGCAGGGGCACCCAGATACGCAGTATTTT.

The genes are TRBV14 and TRBJ1-2; D is perhaps TRBD1 (6 bases). The V gene's germline CDR1 is SGHDN and CDR2 FVKESK. This CDR3 is 12 amino acids long. V shed 5 bases and J shed 7 bases, with 11 bases lying between them. CDR3 DNA sequence: TGTGCCAGCAGCGCGTACAGGGCTGGCTACACCTTC. It specifies CASSAYRAGYTF.

This clone was found once. The V gene is TRBV7-9, the J gene TRBJ1-3; D unresolved. Germline lookup yields CDR1 SEHNR and CDR2 FQNEAQ (reference sequence). The length of the CDR3 is 14 residues. V lost 6 bases, J lost 7 bases, and 16 bases lay in between. DNA for the CDR3: TGTGCCAGCAGACCCGGTTTGGTCGGGAACACCATATATTTT. It yields the protein CASRPGLVGNTIYF.

The gene calls are TRBV7-8 and TRBJ2-3; the D gene is possibly TRBD1 (6 bases). V was cut by 1 base and J by 2 bases, with 10 bases left in between. The germline gives CDR1 SGHVS, CDR2 FQNEAQ. This CDR3 region has 15 residues. The CDR3 is CASSLVQGNTDTQYF. CDR3 nucleotides: TGTGCCAGCAGCTTAGTACAGGGCAACACAGATACGCAGTATTTT.

The rearrangement links TRBV5-1 to TRBJ2-1; 7 nucleotides agree with TRBD2. Germline V gene data show CDR1 as SGHRS and CDR2 as YFSETQ. The length of the CDR3 is 15 residues. With 0 bases clipped from V and 4 bases from J, the junction kept 4 bases outside the gene matches. The CDR3 here is CASSLEAGTYNEQFF. The CDR3 bases are TGCGCCAGCAGCTTGGAAGCGGGAACATACAATGAGCAGTTCTTC.

Here the CDR3 DNA reads TGTGCCATCAAGGGCGAGACATCGGATGAGCAGTTCTTC. This translates into CAIKGETSDEQFF. The V call is TRBV10-3, the J call TRBJ2-1; D remains unclear. Germline V CDR1 and CDR2: ENHRY, SYGVKD. The CDR3 covers 13 residues. Trimming removed 7 bases at V and 8 bases at J, with 15 bases between.

The V call is TRBV18, the J call TRBJ2-1, with D hard to call. The germline V gene has CDR1 KGHSH and CDR2 LQKENI. CDR3 length equals 16 residues. V lost 1 base, J lost 4 bases, and 14 bases lay in between. CDR3: CASSPLHSLIYNEQFF. CDR3 coding DNA: TGTGCCAGCTCACCACTACACAGCCTAATTTACAATGAGCAGTTCTTC.

The V gene is TRBV30, the J gene TRBJ2-3; tentatively, D is TRBD1 (7 bases). CDR3 size: 12 residues. The V end was cut by 4 bases, the J end by 6 bases, with 11 bases between. Per germline, CDR1 GTSNPN and CDR2 SVGIG (reference sequence). CDR3 loop: CAWNRGGDTQYF. The DNA for the CDR3 is TGTGCCTGGAACAGGGGAGGTGATACGCAGTATTTT.